What follows are 21 T cell receptor beta chains derived from one specimen sequenced in a study of blood T cell repertoires in COVID-19. Libraries were prepared by immunoSEQ multiplex PCR; TCRdb keeps only in-frame clonotypes and omits some of them. Of about 170,000 clones listed, about nine tenths are singletons. Input material: peripheral blood. These receptor sequences come from an older woman with COVID-19, enrolled during active disease.

The chain links TRBV19 to TRBJ2-7; the D gene is possibly TRBD2 (6 bases). The CDR3 covers 14 residues. V lost 7 bases to trimming and J lost 7 bases, with 20 bases between them. Germline V gene sequence: CDR1 LNHDA, CDR2 SQIVND (reference sequence). The CDR3: CASNPPGARGEQYF. In DNA form, the CDR3 reads TGTGCCAGTAACCCGCCGGGAGCAAGGGGTGAGCAGTACTTC.

The chain uses TRBV29-1 and TRBJ2-7; D perhaps matches TRBD2 (6 bases). CDR1 and CDR2 (germline): SQVTM, ANQGSEA. The V gene lost 4 bases and the J gene lost 3 bases, with 7 bases spanning the gap. CDR3 size: 11 residues. The CDR3 here is CSVGGVYEQYF. As DNA, the CDR3 is TGCAGCGTTGGGGGGGTCTACGAGCAGTACTTC.

V gene TRBV5-1 combines with J gene TRBJ2-2; the D gene is possibly TRBD1 (5 bases). CDR1 is SGHRS and CDR2 is YFSETQ in the germline V gene. Trimming left V 1 base short and J 3 bases short, with 10 bases between. CDR3 size: 15 residues. CDR3: CASSLRLRDTGELFF. For the CDR3, the DNA is TGCGCCAGCAGCTTGCGCCTCAGGGACACCGGGGAGCTGTTTTTT. Drawing the rest from reference TRBV5-1 and TRBJ2-2, the complete variable domain is KAGVTQTPRYLIKTRGQQVTLSCSPISGHRSVSWYQQTPGQGLQFLFEYFSETQRNKGNFPGRFSGRQFSNSRSEMNVSTLELGDSALYLCASSLRLRDTGELFFGEGSRLTVL.

The chain is built from TRBV11-2 and TRBJ2-3; 11 nucleotides agree with TRBD2. The V gene's germline CDR1 is SGHAT and CDR2 FQNNGV. The CDR3 has 15 residues. The V segment lost 5 bases and the J segment 4 bases; nucleotides outside the gene matches: 5. CDR3 bases: TGTGCCAGCAGCCCCTTAGCGGGAGGGGCAGATACGCAGTATTTT. This gives the protein CASSPLAGGADTQYF.

This sequence joins TRBV5-1 and TRBJ2-2, with 10 nucleotides matching TRBD2. The CDR3 totals 15 residues. The V gene's germline CDR1 is SGHRS and CDR2 YFSETQ. Losses at the gene ends were 7 bases for V and 6 bases for J; bases not matched to a gene: 9. As DNA, the CDR3 is TGCGCCAGCGGAGCGGGAGGGCCGAGCGCCGGGGAGCTGTTTTTT. Residues: CASGAGGPSAGELFF.

CDR3 nucleotides: TGTGCCAGCAGCGTACAGGGCGGGGAGCTGTTTTTT. Its protein product is CASSVQGGELFF. V is TRBV5-4 and J is TRBJ2-2; a possible D gene is TRBD1 (6 bases). V was clipped by 4 bases and J by 7 bases, with 8 bases between them. The CDR3 runs 12 residues. The V gene's germline CDR1 is SGHNT and CDR2 YYREEE (reference sequence). The full variable domain, with the rest looked up from reference TRBV5-4 and TRBJ2-2, is ETGVTQSPTHLIKTRGQQVTLRCSSQSGHNTVSWYQQALGQGPQFIFQYYREEENGRGNFPPRFSGLQFPNYSSELNVNALELDDSALYLCASSVQGGELFFGEGSRLTVL.

The rearrangement uses TRBV7-9 and TRBJ2-1, with TRBD2 matching over 10 bases. CDR1 and CDR2 (germline): SEHNR, FQNEAQ (reference sequence). The ends lost 6 bases at V and 4 bases at J; junction bases unmatched: 6. The CDR3 is made up of 15 amino acids. CDR3 region: CASRPSGSFYNEQFF. CDR3 bases: TGTGCCAGCAGACCTAGCGGGAGCTTTTACAATGAGCAGTTCTTC.

The CDR3 loop is CASSLVDIQETQYF. CDR3 DNA sequence: TGCGCCAGCAGCTTGGTGGACATTCAAGAGACCCAGTACTTC. This rearrangement joins TRBV5-1 to TRBJ2-5; a weak D match, TRBD1 (5 bases). V gave up 0 bases and J gave up 2 bases, with 8 bases separating them. This CDR3 contains 14 residues. Germline V gene sequence: CDR1 SGHRS, CDR2 YFSETQ.

The chain joins TRBV9 to TRBJ2-7, with 11 bases that match TRBD1. Per germline, CDR1 SGDLS and CDR2 YYNGEE. This CDR3 is built from 15 residues. The V and J ends lost 3 bases and 5 bases, in that order; junction bases with no gene match: 7. The CDR3: CASSATGTGGNEQYF. CDR3 coding DNA: TGTGCCAGCAGCGCCACCGGGACAGGGGGAAACGAGCAGTACTTC. Full variable domain (missing parts from reference TRBV9 and TRBJ2-7): DSGVTQTPKHLITATGQRVTLRCSPRSGDLSVYWYQQSLDQGLQFLIQYYNGEERAKGNILERFSAQQFPDLHSELNLSSLELGDSALYFCASSATGTGGNEQYFGPGTRLTVT.

The rearrangement uses TRBV7-9 and TRBJ2-7; 12 nucleotides line up with TRBD2. The CDR3 runs 15 residues. Losses at the gene ends were 5 bases for V and 3 bases for J; bases not matched to a gene: 5. Germline CDR1 SEHNR, CDR2 FQNEAQ (reference sequence). The CDR3 coding sequence is TGTGCCAGCAGCCACTCACTAGCGGGAGGCTACGAGCAGTACTTC. As protein: CASSHSLAGGYEQYF.

A few counts support this clone. The chain uses TRBV25-1 and TRBJ2-7; D perhaps matches TRBD2 (6 bases). V was clipped by 1 base and J by 0 bases, with 16 bases between them. The CDR3 runs to 17 residues. Germline CDR1 is MGHDK and CDR2 is SYGVNS. This CDR3 is CASSELGLGEASYEQYF. CDR3 DNA sequence: TGTGCCAGCAGTGAATTGGGACTCGGGGAGGCCTCCTACGAGCAGTACTTC.

V is TRBV7-8 and J is TRBJ1-5; possibly TRBD1 for D (5 bases). Germline-derived CDR1 and CDR2 are SGHVS and FQNEAQ. The CDR3 spans 14 residues. Deletions cut 3 bases from V and 4 bases from J, with 10 bases between. The CDR3 reads CASSFEAGNQPQHF. For the CDR3, the DNA is TGTGCCAGCAGCTTCGAAGCAGGGAATCAGCCCCAGCATTTT.

V gene TRBV11-3 combines with J gene TRBJ2-7; the D gene is possibly TRBD1 (6 bases). Germline V gene lookup returns CDR1 SGHNT and CDR2 YENEEA. This CDR3 has 15 residues. Trimming left V 3 bases short and J 2 bases short, with 14 bases between. The CDR3 here is CASSLGAGAPYEQYF. As DNA, the CDR3 is TGTGCCAGCAGCTTGGGGGCCGGAGCACCCTACGAGCAGTACTTC.

V gene TRBV7-9 combines with J gene TRBJ2-1, with 13 nucleotides matching TRBD2. Germline assignment: CDR1 SEHNR and CDR2 FQNEAQ (reference sequence). J was trimmed by 5 bases and V by 3 bases; bases with no gene match: 1. CDR3 length equals 15 residues. The CDR3 nucleotides are TGTGCCAGCAGCTTCGGACTAGCGGGAGACAATGAGCAGTTCTTC. Translating it yields CASSFGLAGDNEQFF.

This chain connects TRBV2 to TRBJ2-7, with a weak D call TRBD2 (5 bases). There are 13 residues in the CDR3. The ends were cut back, 8 bases at V and 5 bases at J, with 16 bases in the middle. Per germline, CDR1 SNHLY and CDR2 FYNNEI. CDR3 amino acids: CASLREGNHEQYF. Here the CDR3 DNA reads TGTGCCAGCCTGCGTGAGGGTAACCACGAGCAGTACTTC.

J is TRBJ2-7 and V is TRBV11-2; 7 bases agree with TRBD2. Germline-derived CDR1 and CDR2 are SGHAT and FQNNGV. The CDR3 is made up of 16 amino acids. The V segment lost 3 bases and the J segment 0 bases; nucleotides outside the gene matches: 8. CDR3 coding DNA: TGTGCCAGCAGCTTCACCCTGGGGGGGAGCTCCTACGAGCAGTACTTC. Translating it yields CASSFTLGGSSYEQYF.

Of note for this clone: At one of its ends the junction is not consistent with the germline gene, which may arise from a read error. This chain connects TRBV9 to TRBJ2-5; D might be TRBD2 (5 bases). Per the germline V gene, CDR1 is SGDLS and CDR2 is YYNGEE. The CDR3 is 14 residues long. The CDR3 DNA is TGTGCCAGCAGCCCCCGGGGAGCGCAAGTGACCCAGTACTTC. This translates into CASSPRGAQVTQYF.

As for this clone: Other DNA sequences from this sample encode an identical CDR3 as well. The chain employs TRBV7-3 and TRBJ2-7; D is possibly TRBD2 (6 bases). V was shortened by 5 bases and J by 1 base, with 9 bases between the two germline ends. Germline V gene data show CDR1 as SGHTA and CDR2 as FQGTGA. The length of the CDR3 is 13 residues. The CDR3 DNA reads as TGTGCCAGCAGCCCCGGGACTTCCTACGAGCAGTACTTC. It specifies CASSPGTSYEQYF.

The chain recombines TRBV3-1 (or the pseudogene TRBV3-2) with TRBJ1-1, with unresolved D. Germline V gene lookup returns CDR1 LGHDT and CDR2 YNNKEL (reference sequence). V gave up 1 base and J gave up 4 bases, with 16 bases separating them. This CDR3 is built from 16 residues. The CDR3 nucleotides read TGTGCCAGCAGCCAAGGCAGCAGCGGGCGGGGCACTGAAGCTTTCTTT. Its protein product is CASSQGSSGRGTEAFF.

A few counts support this clone. This chain connects TRBV19 to TRBJ1-3; D gene ambiguous. With 6 bases removed from V and 0 bases from J, the gap between germline ends came to 15 bases. CDR1 and CDR2 from the germline V gene are LNHDA and SQIVND (reference sequence). The CDR3 has 16 amino acids. Here the CDR3 DNA reads TGTGCCAGTAGCCTCAAAACAGTATTCTCTGGAAACACCATATATTTT. Translated: CASSLKTVFSGNTIYF.

V usage is TRBV10-3 and J usage is TRBJ1-5; TRBD1 might be the D (5 bases). The CDR3 has 14 amino acids. The germline V and J ends were trimmed by 2 bases and 3 bases, with 8 bases remaining between them. CDR1 and CDR2 from the germline V gene are ENHRY and SYGVKD. The DNA of the CDR3 is TGTGCCATCAGTGAGCAGGGTTTCAATCAGCCCCAGCATTTT. Its protein product is CAISEQGFNQPQHF.